These T cell receptor beta chains were read from a single sample in a study of T cells in Graves' hyperthyroidism and ophthalmopathy. TCRdb fed the multiplex PCR reads into MiXCR, producing one record per CDR3 protein. The sample contains 650,000 to 700,000 distinct CDR3 sequences, around 15% of which appear only once. Sequenced: blood. Source of these receptors: a man aged 45-65 years with Graves' hyperthyroidism. CDR3s leave out the opening cysteine and the closing phenylalanine or tryptophan.

J gene,V gene,CDR3 length,CDR3 protein
TRBJ1-2,TRBV28,12,ASSFDPDRVRYT
TRBJ2-1,TRBV29-1,15,SVKGTSGRDSYNEQF
TRBJ2-5,TRBV18,14,ASSPYRDRGGETQY
TRBJ2-7,TRBV28,10,ASSLVIVEQY
TRBJ2-4,TRBV27,13,ASSSRGQGGNIQY
TRBJ2-7,TRBV11-2,14,ASSLLGGGNYYEQY
TRBJ1-1,TRBV20-1,11,SAWGGGGTEAF
TRBJ2-1,TRBV29-1,10,SAPDPYNEQF
TRBJ1-2,TRBV5-1,12,ASSPGVTGGGYT
TRBJ2-1,TRBV19,12,ASTDRGRRNEQF
TRBJ2-3,TRBV4-3,10,ASGSRGDTQY
TRBJ2-5,TRBV20-1,14,SATGGALGTGETQY
TRBJ2-7,TRBV3-1,13,ASSQGGAVTNEQY
TRBJ2-1,TRBV6-1,16,ASSLGTGLADFYNEQF
TRBJ2-1,TRBV7-6,14,ASSFDWGGSYNEQF
TRBJ1-4,TRBV10-3,12,AIRPTGGHEKLF
TRBJ2-1,TRBV5-6,13,ASSLGRLIYNEQF
TRBJ1-5,TRBV19,12,ASSTQGLGQPQH
TRBJ1-5,TRBV4-3,13,ASSQEAAAGQPQH
TRBJ2-7,TRBV11-2,13,ASSSRLAGDYEQY
TRBJ1-1,TRBV7-2,16,ASSLGGTARGRNTEAF
TRBJ2-1,TRBV28,15,ASSLQYWGSSYNEQF
TRBJ1-5,TRBV9,12,ASSVGTGNQPQH
TRBJ1-2,TRBV18,13,ASSPPRDRNYGYT
TRBJ2-7,TRBV20-1,12,SARILAGNYEQY
TRBJ2-7,TRBV19,11,ASSVGTGNEQY
TRBJ1-5,TRBV28,13,ASSTTGSILQPQH
TRBJ2-3,TRBV7-2,14,ASSVRTSGGTDTQY
TRBJ2-2,TRBV30,13,AWKSKGSNTGELF
TRBJ2-7,TRBV5-1,16,ASSLFSSGAGANYEQY
TRBJ2-7,TRBV4-1,13,ASSQAGTGNYEQY
TRBJ2-2,TRBV30,10,ALRARLEELF
TRBJ2-2,TRBV9,12,ASSVVVSAGELF
TRBJ2-2,TRBV19,12,ASSSGSFTGELF
TRBJ2-5,TRBV7-2,14,ASSLRRAGPQETQY
TRBJ1-1,TRBV28,12,ASSRTGENTEAF
TRBJ1-1,TRBV3-1,15,ASSQDVRTAEDTEAF
TRBJ2-5,TRBV3-1,10,ASSQETETQY
TRBJ2-1,TRBV7-9,11,ASLSAEYNEQF
TRBJ2-7,TRBV20-1,11,SAIEGREDEQY
TRBJ1-2,TRBV7-8,12,ASSPGGGGYGYT
TRBJ2-7,TRBV20-1,9,SARGMSEQY
TRBJ1-1,TRBV20-1,7,SFDSEAF
TRBJ2-1,TRBV24-1,13,ATSVDRGAHNEQF